This TCR beta chain is drawn from a study of naive and memory T cell subsets. Amplification of ligated cDNA took four PCR rounds with SP2 and nested alpha and beta constant primers. Each CDR3 protein gets one entry after TCRdb re-called the 5' RACE reads with MiXCR. This sample has about 62,000 distinct CDR3 sequences; 8% to 9% occur once, and the top ten carry 15% to 20%. The CDR3 loop spans 13 amino acids. Trimming left V 6 bases short and J 1 base short, with 9 bases between. TCR cDNA received a 3' ligated oligonucleotide that carried a UMI. J is TRBJ1-1 and V is TRBV12-3 or TRBV12-4, with D hard to call. The TCR comes from a female donor in good health. The CDR3 coding sequence is TGTGCCAGCAGGGGAGCCACGAACACTGAAGCTTTCTTT. Protein: CASRGATNTEAFF.